The following is a T cell receptor (beta chain) sequence with its context. The antigen it recognizes is unknown. Per-base quality was not reported, and no clone a single base away is much larger than it. Participants in the prospective study were enrolled through a virtual design, were aged about 18 to 100 years, and lived in 24 United States geographic areas. In the prospective study, participants were assigned to cohorts based on the clinical history participants reported in a screening survey and a study questionnaire. ImmuneRACE Cohort 3 recovered participants were defined by two consecutive negative NP/OP PCR tests, healthcare professional clearance, or symptom resolution. Each participant in the prospective study had whole blood, serum and a nasopharyngeal or oropharyngeal swab collected by mobile phlebotomists. Over a roughly 2-month period, participants in the prospective study had the option of providing additional blood draws and questionnaires. Before DNA extraction, blood samples from the prospective study were shipped at room temperature or frozen.

TCRbeta CDR3 regions were amplified from genomic DNA by means of the immunoSEQ Assay, a bias-controlled multiplex PCR. The paper's processing steps were these. Nucleated cell counts per sample were estimated from amplification of reference gene primers within the assay. Sequence reads were collapsed and filtered to measure the absolute abundance of every unique TCRbeta CDR3 rearrangement. For each sample, productive Simpson clonality was calculated as the square root of Simpson's diversity index over productive rearrangements. Sourced from immuneACCESS, this table was stored by TCRdb with only in-frame sequences that have V and J called. A share of the clones is absent; for the studies checked, an unresolved V gene accounts for under half, and the remainder has no known explanation. D and trimming were read from the DNA, whereas the V and J calls and clone size are those reported in that table. This sample holds 150,000 to 250,000 clones; around 82% were observed only once. The ten most abundant clones make up about an eighth of the sample.

This entry comes from a study of blood T cell repertoires in COVID-19 (dated by TCRdb to 2020 to 2021). For context, the study as a whole: Collaborator samples came from the United States, Italy and Spain and covered acute and convalescent phases of COVID-19. The samples were drawn from the first 160 participants of the ongoing ImmuneRACE study and from some 1,300 subjects provided by 6 global collaborators. Where available, HLA class I and class II types were taken from metadata supplied by the sample provider and were not determined by assay-based typing. A freely available public database, intended as a resource for researchers studying the immune response to SARS-CoV-2, is where the repertoires were released. The dataset comprised deeply sampled blood TCRbeta repertoires from subjects exposed to, actively infected with, or recovered from COVID-19. The prospective study material was composed of cDNA or gDNA derived from T cells, B-cell-depleted T cells, or PBMCs. A de-identified subject ID, COVID-19 status, age in years and sex were almost always included in the sample metadata.

Overall results and qualifications from the work: How much clinical and demographic metadata was included differed by source and by participant, and the metadata was provided uncurated.

Measured from the cysteine to the phenylalanine, the CDR3 is 12 residues long. Just the 36-base CDR3 DNA is kept, in frame starting at base 1. A distance of 13 bases separates the germline ends of V and J, which lose 5 bases and 6 bases respectively. Reading the germline V gene gives CDR1 SQVTM and CDR2 ANQGSEA. The receptor was isolated from a man between 35 and 55 years old who had recovered from COVID-19. The chain joins TRBV29-1 to TRBJ1-1, with a weak D call of TRBD1 (6 bases match). Sequencing input: PBMCs or T cells enriched from blood (not recorded which). The sequenced DNA is TGCAGCGTTAGTGGGGGCGTCGCTGAAGCTTTCTTT. Its protein reads: CSVSGGVAEAFF.